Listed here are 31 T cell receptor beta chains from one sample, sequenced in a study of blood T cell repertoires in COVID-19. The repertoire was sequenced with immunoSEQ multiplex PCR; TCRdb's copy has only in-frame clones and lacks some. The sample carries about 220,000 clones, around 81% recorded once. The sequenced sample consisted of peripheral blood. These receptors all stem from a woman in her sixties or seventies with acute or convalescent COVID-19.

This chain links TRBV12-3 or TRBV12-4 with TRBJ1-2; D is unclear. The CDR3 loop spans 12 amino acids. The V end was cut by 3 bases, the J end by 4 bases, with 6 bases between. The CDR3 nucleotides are TGTGCCAGCAGTTTGTCAGTCTATGGCTACACCTTC. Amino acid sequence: CASSLSVYGYTF.

The CDR3 nucleotides read TGTGCCAGCAGCGTAGGAGGCCGGGGAGGCGCTGGAAACACCATATATTTT. It yields the protein CASSVGGRGGAGNTIYF. The chain joins TRBV9 to TRBJ1-3; D not certain. This CDR3 spans 17 amino acids. V lost 0 bases, J lost 2 bases, and 15 bases lay in between. Germline CDR1 SGDLS, CDR2 YYNGEE.

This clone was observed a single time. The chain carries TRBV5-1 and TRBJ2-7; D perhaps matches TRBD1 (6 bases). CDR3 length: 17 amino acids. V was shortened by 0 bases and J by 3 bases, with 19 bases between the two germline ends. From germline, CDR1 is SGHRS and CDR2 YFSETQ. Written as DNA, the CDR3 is TGCGCCAGCAGCTTGGGGTCCGTGGGGGCGCAGATCTACGAGCAGTACTTC. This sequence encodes CASSLGSVGAQIYEQYF.

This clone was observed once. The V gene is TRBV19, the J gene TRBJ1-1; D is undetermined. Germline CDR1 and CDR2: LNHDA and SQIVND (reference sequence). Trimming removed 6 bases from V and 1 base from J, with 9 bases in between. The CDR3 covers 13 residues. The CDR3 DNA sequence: TGTGCCAGTAGATTTGGCAGGAACACTGAAGCTTTCTTT. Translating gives CASRFGRNTEAFF.

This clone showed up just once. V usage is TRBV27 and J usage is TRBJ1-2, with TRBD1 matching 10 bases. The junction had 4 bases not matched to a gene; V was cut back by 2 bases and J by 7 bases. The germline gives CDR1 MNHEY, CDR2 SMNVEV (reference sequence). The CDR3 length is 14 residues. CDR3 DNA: TGTGCCAGCAGTTTAGGGACAGGGGCTAGTGGCTACACCTTC. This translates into CASSLGTGASGYTF.

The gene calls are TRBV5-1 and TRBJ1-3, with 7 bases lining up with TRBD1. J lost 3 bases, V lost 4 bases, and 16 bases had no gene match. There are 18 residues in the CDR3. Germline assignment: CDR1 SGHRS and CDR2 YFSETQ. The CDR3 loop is CASSRTGVGETFGNTIYF. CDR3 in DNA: TGCGCCAGCAGCCGCACAGGGGTCGGAGAGACTTTTGGAAACACCATATATTTT.

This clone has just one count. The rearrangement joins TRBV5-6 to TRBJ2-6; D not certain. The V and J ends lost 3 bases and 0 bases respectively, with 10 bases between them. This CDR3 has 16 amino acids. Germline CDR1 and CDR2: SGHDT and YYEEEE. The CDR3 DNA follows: TGTGCCAGCAGCTCCCCCTTAGACTCTGGGGCCAACGTCCTGACTTTC. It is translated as CASSSPLDSGANVLTF.

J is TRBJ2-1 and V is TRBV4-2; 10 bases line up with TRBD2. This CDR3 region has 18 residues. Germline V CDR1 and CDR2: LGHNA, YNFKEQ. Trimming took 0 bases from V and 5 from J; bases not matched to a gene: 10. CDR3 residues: CASSQEVSSGGLNNEQFF. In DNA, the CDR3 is TGTGCCAGCAGCCAAGAGGTTTCTAGCGGGGGACTCAACAATGAGCAGTTCTTC.

The CDR3 is CASSLARTGGYYEQYF. CDR3 coding DNA: TGCGCCAGCAGCTTGGCCAGGACAGGGGGCTACTACGAGCAGTACTTC. The chain joins TRBV5-1 to TRBJ2-7; 11 positions agree with TRBD1. Germline V gene lookup returns CDR1 SGHRS and CDR2 YFSETQ. The CDR3 spans 16 residues. Losses at the gene ends were 0 bases for V and 3 bases for J; bases not matched to a gene: 5.

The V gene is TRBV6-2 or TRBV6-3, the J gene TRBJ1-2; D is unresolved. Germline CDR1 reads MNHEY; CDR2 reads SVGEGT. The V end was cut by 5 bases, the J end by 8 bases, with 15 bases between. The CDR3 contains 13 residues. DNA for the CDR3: TGTGCCAGCAGTATGACGGGAGGGATGGGCTACACCTTC. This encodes CASSMTGGMGYTF.

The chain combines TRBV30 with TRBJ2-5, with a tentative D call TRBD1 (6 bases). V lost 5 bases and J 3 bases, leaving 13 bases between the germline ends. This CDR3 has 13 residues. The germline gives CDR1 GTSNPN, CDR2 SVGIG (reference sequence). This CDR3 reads CAWSLRGKETQYF. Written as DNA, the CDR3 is TGTGCCTGGTCCTTGAGGGGGAAAGAGACCCAGTACTTC.

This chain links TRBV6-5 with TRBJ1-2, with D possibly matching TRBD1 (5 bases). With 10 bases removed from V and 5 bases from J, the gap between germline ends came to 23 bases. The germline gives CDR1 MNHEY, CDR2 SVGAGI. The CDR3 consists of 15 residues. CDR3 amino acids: CATTPGVSGSYGYTF. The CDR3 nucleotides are TGTGCCACAACCCCGGGGGTTTCGGGTTCTTATGGCTACACCTTC.

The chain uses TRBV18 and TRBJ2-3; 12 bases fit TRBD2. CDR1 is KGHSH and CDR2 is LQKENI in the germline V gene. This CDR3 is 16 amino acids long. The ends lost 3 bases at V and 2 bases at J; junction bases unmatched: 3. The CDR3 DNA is TGTGCCAGCTCACCGCTAGCGGGGGGGTTCACAGATACGCAGTATTTT. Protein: CASSPLAGGFTDTQYF.

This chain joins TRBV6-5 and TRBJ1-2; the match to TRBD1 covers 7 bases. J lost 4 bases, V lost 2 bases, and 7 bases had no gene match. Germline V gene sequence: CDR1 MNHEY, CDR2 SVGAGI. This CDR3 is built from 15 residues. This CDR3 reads CASSYTAGTVYGYTF. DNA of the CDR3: TGTGCCAGCAGTTACACCGCCGGGACAGTCTATGGCTACACCTTC.

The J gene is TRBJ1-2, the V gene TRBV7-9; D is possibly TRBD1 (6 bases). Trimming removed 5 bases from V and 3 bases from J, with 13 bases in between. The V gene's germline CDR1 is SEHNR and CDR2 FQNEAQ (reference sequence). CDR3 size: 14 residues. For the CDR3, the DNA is TGTGCCAGCAGCCCGACAGGAGGCTACTATGGCTACACCTTC. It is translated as CASSPTGGYYGYTF.

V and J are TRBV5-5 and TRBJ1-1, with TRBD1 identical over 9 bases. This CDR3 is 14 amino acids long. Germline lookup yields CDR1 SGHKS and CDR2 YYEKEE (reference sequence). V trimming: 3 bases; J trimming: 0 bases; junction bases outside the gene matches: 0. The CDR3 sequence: CASSWDRVNTEAFF. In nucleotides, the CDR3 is TGTGCCAGCAGCTGGGACAGGGTGAACACTGAAGCTTTCTTT.

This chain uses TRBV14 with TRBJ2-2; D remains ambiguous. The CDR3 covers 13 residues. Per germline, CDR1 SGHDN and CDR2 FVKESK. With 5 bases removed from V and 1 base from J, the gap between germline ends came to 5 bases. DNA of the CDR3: TGTGCCAGCAGCTCACTGAACACCGGGGAGCTGTTTTTT. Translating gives CASSSLNTGELFF.

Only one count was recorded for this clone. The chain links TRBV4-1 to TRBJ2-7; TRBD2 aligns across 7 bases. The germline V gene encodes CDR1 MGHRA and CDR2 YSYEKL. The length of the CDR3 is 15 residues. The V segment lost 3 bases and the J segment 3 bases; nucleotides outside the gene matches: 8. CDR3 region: CASSHASGGYYEQYF. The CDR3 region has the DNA TGCGCCAGCAGCCATGCCTCGGGGGGTTACTACGAGCAGTACTTC.

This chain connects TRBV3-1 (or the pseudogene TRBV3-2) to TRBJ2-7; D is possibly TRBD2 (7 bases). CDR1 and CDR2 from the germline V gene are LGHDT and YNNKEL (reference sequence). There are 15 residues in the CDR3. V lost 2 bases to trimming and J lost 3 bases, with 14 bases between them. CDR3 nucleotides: TGTGCCAGCAGCCAACGGGGGGCAGGGGACTACGAGCAGTACTTC. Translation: CASSQRGAGDYEQYF.

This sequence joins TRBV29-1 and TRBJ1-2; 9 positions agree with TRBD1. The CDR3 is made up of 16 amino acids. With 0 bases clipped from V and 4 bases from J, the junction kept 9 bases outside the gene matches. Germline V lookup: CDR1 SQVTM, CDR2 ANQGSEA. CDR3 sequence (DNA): TGCAGCGTTGAAGAATCTACAGGGGGCGGCGGCTATGGCTACACCTTC. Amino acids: CSVEESTGGGGYGYTF.

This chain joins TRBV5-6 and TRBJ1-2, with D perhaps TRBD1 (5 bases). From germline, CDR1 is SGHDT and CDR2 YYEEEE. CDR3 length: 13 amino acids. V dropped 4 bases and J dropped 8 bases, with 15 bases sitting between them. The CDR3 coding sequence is TGTGCCAGCAGCATCTTGGGGGGAGGCGGCTACACCTTC. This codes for CASSILGGGGYTF.

CDR3 residues: CASSWRGRGSEEQYF. The DNA of the CDR3 is TGCGCCAGCAGCTGGCGGGGACGGGGGTCCGAGGAGCAGTACTTC. The rearrangement links TRBV5-1 to TRBJ2-7, with a weak D call TRBD2 (6 bases). Trimming removed 3 bases from V and 7 bases from J, with 20 bases in between. The CDR3 totals 15 residues. Germline assignment: CDR1 SGHRS and CDR2 YFSETQ.

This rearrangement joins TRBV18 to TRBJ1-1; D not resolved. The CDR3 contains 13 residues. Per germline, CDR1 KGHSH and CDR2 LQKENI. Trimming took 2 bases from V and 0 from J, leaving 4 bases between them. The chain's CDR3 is CASSPKLNTEAFF. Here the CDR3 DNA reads TGTGCCAGCTCACCAAAGCTGAACACTGAAGCTTTCTTT.

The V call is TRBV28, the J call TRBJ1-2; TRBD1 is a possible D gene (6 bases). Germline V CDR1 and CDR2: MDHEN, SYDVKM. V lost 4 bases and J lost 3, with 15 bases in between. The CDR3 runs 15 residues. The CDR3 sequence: CASSYPRGTDYGYTF. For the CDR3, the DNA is TGTGCCAGCAGTTACCCGAGGGGGACCGACTATGGCTACACCTTC.

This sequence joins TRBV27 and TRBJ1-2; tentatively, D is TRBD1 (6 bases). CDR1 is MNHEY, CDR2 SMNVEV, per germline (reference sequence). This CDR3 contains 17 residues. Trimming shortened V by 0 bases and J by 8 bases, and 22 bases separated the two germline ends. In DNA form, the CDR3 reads TGTGCCAGCAGTTTATCGTTTCAACAGGGAGCAAGAGGGGGCTACACCTTC. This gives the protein CASSLSFQQGARGGYTF.

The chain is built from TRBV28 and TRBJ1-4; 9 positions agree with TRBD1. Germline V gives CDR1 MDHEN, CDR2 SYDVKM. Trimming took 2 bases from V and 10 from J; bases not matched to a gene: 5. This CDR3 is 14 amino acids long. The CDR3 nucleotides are TGTGCCAGCAGTTTAGGGACAGGGTACGGAAAACTGTTTTTT. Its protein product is CASSLGTGYGKLFF.

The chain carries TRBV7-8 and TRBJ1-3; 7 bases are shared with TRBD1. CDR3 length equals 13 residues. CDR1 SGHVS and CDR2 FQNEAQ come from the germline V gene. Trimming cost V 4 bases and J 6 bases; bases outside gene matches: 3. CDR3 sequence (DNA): TGTGCCAGCAGCTCCGGGACAGTAAACACCATATATTTT. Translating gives CASSSGTVNTIYF. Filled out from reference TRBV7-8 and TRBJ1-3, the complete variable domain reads GAGVSQSPRYKVAKRGQDVALRCDPISGHVSLFWYQQALGQGPEFLTYFQNEAQLDKSGLPSDRFFAERPEGSVSTLKIQRTQQEDSAVYLCASSSGTVNTIYFGEGSWLTVV.

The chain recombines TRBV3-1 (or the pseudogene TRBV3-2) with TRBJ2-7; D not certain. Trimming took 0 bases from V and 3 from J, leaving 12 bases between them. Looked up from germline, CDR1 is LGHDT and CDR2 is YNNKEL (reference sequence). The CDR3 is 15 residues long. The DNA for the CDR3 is TGTGCCAGCAGCCAAGACCCTAGACCCGGCTACGAGCAGTACTTC. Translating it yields CASSQDPRPGYEQYF.

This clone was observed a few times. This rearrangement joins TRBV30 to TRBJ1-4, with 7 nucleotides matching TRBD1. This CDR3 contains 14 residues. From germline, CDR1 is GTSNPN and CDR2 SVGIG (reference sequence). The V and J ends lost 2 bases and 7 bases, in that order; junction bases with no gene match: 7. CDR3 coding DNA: TGTGCCTGGAGTTCAAAGGGGGCAGGTGAAAAACTGTTTTTT. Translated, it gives CAWSSKGAGEKLFF.

CDR3 protein: CASSDRGRGYTF. The CDR3 region has the DNA TGTGCCAGCAGCGACAGGGGTAGGGGCTACACCTTC. The V call is TRBV28, the J call TRBJ1-2; 8 nucleotides line up with TRBD1. Losses at the gene ends were 6 bases for V and 8 bases for J; bases not matched to a gene: 5. CDR1 and CDR2 (germline): MDHEN, SYDVKM. There are 12 residues in the CDR3.

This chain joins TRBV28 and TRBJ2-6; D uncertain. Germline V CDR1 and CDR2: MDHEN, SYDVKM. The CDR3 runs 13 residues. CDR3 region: CPGAISGANVLTF. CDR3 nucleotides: TGTCCCGGAGCCATCTCTGGGGCCAACGTCCTGACTTTC. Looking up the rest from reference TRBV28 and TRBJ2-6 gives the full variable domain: DVKVTQSSRYLVKRTGEKVFLECVQDMDHENMFWYRQDPGLGLRLIYFSYDVKMKEKGDIPEGYSVSREKKERFSLILESASTNQTSMYLCPGAISGANVLTFGAGSRLTVL.